One sample yielded the 14 T cell receptor beta chains listed below, sequenced in a study of T cell responses to AZD1222 COVID-19 vaccine. The data were produced by immunoSEQ multiplex PCR, yet TCRdb's version contains in-frame clones alone and is incomplete. The repertoire consists of over 90,000 clones, with about 90% occurring once and the leading ten covering about 4.8%. The sample in question was peripheral blood, obtained on day 0 of AZD1222 vaccination. The receptors come from an adult in good health.

The chain has TRBV4-3 and TRBJ1-5; a weak D match, TRBD1 (6 bases). This CDR3 has 16 amino acids. Germline V gene sequence: CDR1 LGHNA, CDR2 YSLEER. Trimming cost V 4 bases and J 3 bases, with 16 bases left between them. The DNA of the CDR3 is TGCGCCAGCAGCCCCAGGCCTGAGGGGGACAATCAGCCCCAGCATTTT. Its protein is CASSPRPEGDNQPQHF.

The rearrangement joins TRBV5-4 to TRBJ1-2; D remains unclear. CDR1 and CDR2 (germline): SGHNT, YYREEE (reference sequence). Trimming removed 4 bases from V and 4 bases from J, with 8 bases in between. The CDR3 covers 12 residues. CDR3 in DNA: TGTGCCAGCAGCGCTGATTTCTATGGCTACACCTTC. This encodes CASSADFYGYTF.

This chain joins TRBV6-5 and TRBJ1-3; weak D call: TRBD1 (5 bases). CDR1 MNHEY and CDR2 SVGAGI come from the germline V gene. This CDR3 has 15 residues. Trimming cost V 9 bases and J 4 bases, with 19 bases left between them. The CDR3 DNA is TGTGCCAGTTCCCTTTCCCGGGGCAAGGGAAACACCATATATTTT. Translation: CASSLSRGKGNTIYF.

The CDR3 bases are TGTGCCAGCAGCGTAGTCGCAGATAACACTGAAGCTTTCTTT. Translation: CASSVVADNTEAFF. The V call is TRBV9, the J call TRBJ1-1, with D unclear. This CDR3 contains 14 residues. Germline V lookup: CDR1 SGDLS, CDR2 YYNGEE. Trimming stripped 0 bases from V and 2 bases from J, with 8 bases between. Based on the CDR3 plus reference TRBV9 and TRBJ1-1, the full variable domain is DSGVTQTPKHLITATGQRVTLRCSPRSGDLSVYWYQQSLDQGLQFLIQYYNGEERAKGNILERFSAQQFPDLHSELNLSSLELGDSALYFCASSVVADNTEAFFGQGTRLTVV.

The table lists this clone with a count of one. This chain uses TRBV19 with TRBJ2-3, with D possibly being TRBD2 (6 bases). From germline, CDR1 is LNHDA and CDR2 SQIVND (reference sequence). This CDR3 spans 16 amino acids. Trimming left V 4 bases short and J 4 bases short, with 18 bases between. This CDR3 reads CASSTARRGVADTQYF. The CDR3 DNA reads as TGTGCCAGTAGTACAGCCAGGAGGGGAGTGGCAGATACGCAGTATTTT.

The gene calls are TRBV5-4 and TRBJ1-1; 10 bases are a match to TRBD1. Germline V CDR1 and CDR2: SGHNT, YYREEE (reference sequence). Unmatched junction bases numbered 3, after V lost 4 bases and J lost 3 bases. This CDR3 region has 14 residues. This CDR3 is CASSQDRGDTEAFF. CDR3 nucleotides: TGTGCCAGCAGCCAGGACAGGGGGGACACTGAAGCTTTCTTT.

The chain joins TRBV21-1 to TRBJ2-2; the tabulated D call, TRBD2, remains unverified against the DNA. TRBV21-1 is designated a pseudogene. The CDR3 length is 16 residues. The CDR3 DNA reads as TGTGCCAGCAGCAAAGCCAAGCGGGGGCTGACCGGGGAGCTGTTTTTT. Encoded protein: CASSKAKRGLTGELFF.

The CDR3 loop is CASSPRDGYEQYF. The CDR3 nucleotides are TGTGCCAGCAGCCCCCGGGACGGCTACGAGCAGTACTTC. V is TRBV7-9 and J is TRBJ2-7, with D possibly called TRBD1 or TRBD2 (5 bases each). This CDR3 spans 13 amino acids. CDR1 is SEHNR and CDR2 is FQNEAQ in the germline V gene (reference sequence). Between the trimmed V and J ends, which lost 5 bases and 3 bases, there was a span of 11 bases. Full variable domain (missing parts from reference TRBV7-9 and TRBJ2-7): DTGVSQNPRHKITKRGQNVTFRCDPISEHNRLYWYRQTLGQGPEFLTYFQNEAQLEKSRLLSDRFSAERPKGSFSTLEIQRTEQGDSAMYLCASSPRDGYEQYFGPGTRLTVT.

This chain links TRBV7-8 with TRBJ2-1, with a weak D call TRBD1 (5 bases). The CDR3 contains 14 residues. CDR1 is SGHVS, CDR2 FQNEAQ, per germline. V lost 5 bases and J lost 1, with 9 bases in between. The CDR3 nucleotides are TGTGCCAGCAGCCTCAGGGATTCCTACAATGAGCAGTTCTTC. It encodes CASSLRDSYNEQFF.

V is TRBV7-6 and J is TRBJ2-3, with D perhaps given as TRBD1 or TRBD2 (5 bases each). The CDR3 is 15 amino acids. Germline CDR1 is SGHVS and CDR2 is FNYEAQ. V shed 5 bases and J shed 0 bases, with 12 bases lying between them. DNA of the CDR3: TGTGCCAGCAGCCAGGGACGCCTGAGCACAGATACGCAGTATTTT. Protein: CASSQGRLSTDTQYF.

The J gene is TRBJ2-1, the V gene TRBV9; no clear D gene. The CDR3 runs to 14 residues. The germline V and J ends were trimmed by 0 bases and 4 bases, with 8 bases remaining between them. Germline assignment: CDR1 SGDLS and CDR2 YYNGEE. The CDR3 nucleotides are TGTGCCAGCAGCGTAGGACTGGGTTACAATGAGCAGTTCTTC. Translation gives CASSVGLGYNEQFF.

V and J are TRBV7-9 and TRBJ2-1, with D unclear. V shed 4 bases and J shed 8 bases, with 12 bases lying between them. The length of the CDR3 is 13 residues. CDR1 is SEHNR, CDR2 FQNEAQ, per germline (reference sequence). CDR3 nucleotides: TGTGCCAGCAGCTCAGATTCCACCCATGAGCAGTTCTTC. The encoded protein is CASSSDSTHEQFF.

The gene calls are TRBV11-1 and TRBJ2-5, with a weak D call TRBD2 (5 bases). This CDR3 is 16 amino acids long. Germline CDR1 reads SGHAT; CDR2 reads FQDESV (reference sequence). Trimming removed 0 bases from V and 3 bases from J, with 14 bases in between. Here the CDR3 DNA reads TGTGCCAGCAGCTTAGCAGCTATGGGGAGTAAAGAGACCCAGTACTTC. Translated: CASSLAAMGSKETQYF.

The count of this clone is one. The chain recombines TRBV19 with TRBJ2-7; D gene ambiguous. The CDR3 sequence is 16 residues long. Germline values: CDR1 LNHDA, CDR2 SQIVND (reference sequence). V dropped 5 bases and J dropped 0 bases, with 17 bases sitting between them. CDR3 in amino acids: CASSLTAGTPSYEQYF. DNA for the CDR3: TGTGCCAGTAGTCTAACAGCAGGTACACCCTCCTACGAGCAGTACTTC.